The present T cell receptor beta chain was sequenced within a study of neurological immune-mediated disorders (dated by TCRdb to about 2019). About the full investigation: Among the roughly 34 multiple sclerosis patients, relapsing-remitting MS was present in roughly 30 and secondary progressive MS was present in 3. The study compared peripheral blood TCR-beta repertoires of HTLV-I-associated myelopathy (HAM/TSP) patients, multiple sclerosis patients and healthy controls using UMI-based sequencing. Of the 65 to 70 subjects in the cohort, about 14 were HAM/TSP patients, about 34 were multiple sclerosis patients, and 20 were healthy controls. The 85 to 110 TCR-beta libraries included longitudinal samples, technical triplicates and paired sorted CD4+ and CD8+ T-cell subsets alongside PBMC samples. Study-wide findings and limitations: In phylogenetic analysis, the repertoires of 18 of 34 MS patients grouped into a cluster of related CDR3 sequences, which suggests a possible signature at the repertoire level. No clinical or MRI features were associated with the MS cluster, and the authors said that larger cohorts are needed. No identical CDR3 amino acid sequences were found to be shared among expanded clones across subjects, suggesting that TCR-beta repertoires were private in all groups. The highest TCR clonal expansion was observed in HAM/TSP patients, whereas the lowest was observed in MS patients, even when compared with healthy controls.

cDNA synthesis used template-switch 5'RACE with a primer carrying a 10-nucleotide random unique molecular identifier tagging each TCR transcript. Over 180 million TCR-beta sequences, covering 15-18 subjects, were produced in each sequencing run. The RNeasy kit was used for extraction of total RNA. TCR-beta VDJ regions were amplified with primers for the TCR constant region and the 5'RACE anchor, using the KAPA Real-time Library Amplification kit. Sample indexes and Illumina adaptors were added in a first PCR, and a second PCR then increased library yield. The roughly 650 bp TCR product was size-selected on a 2% E-gel SizeSelection system after Ampure bead purification. Before pooling, library quality was assessed on a Bioanalyzer, concentration was determined with Qubit, and library quantification was performed with the Kapa Library Quantification kit. An Illumina HiSeq 2500 was used to sequence the libraries paired-end at 2 x 150 bp. To increase sequence diversity, about 25-31% phiX was spiked into each library pool. In the original analysis: Quality-filtered reads were processed with the UMI-based MiGEC pipeline, which removed over 75% of raw TCR sequences during error correction. VDJ genes were aligned to IMGT germline references, and each clonotype was defined by a unique CDR3 amino acid sequence together with V-J genes. Clonal expansion, Shannon diversity and CDR3 relatedness were evaluated with VDJtools (CalcPairwiseDistances, ClusterSamples), while phylogenetic trees were built in CLCbio workbench. Clones with at least 8 unique UMIs were defined as expanded, with this threshold being based on coefficient-of-variation modelling across technical triplicates. The public reads were run again by TCRdb, first through fastp at Q25 and then through MiXCR, and only productive beta chains were kept. Entries are consolidated by CDR3 protein sequence, retaining the most common genes and DNA. TCRdb, rather than the study authors, made the V and J calls. The sample contains under 85,000 distinct CDR3 sequences, roughly 5% of them found a single time. The ten largest clones represent 5.6% of the sample.

This clonotype was detected ten times or more. Its antigen specificity is not known. Base qualities are missing; no much larger clone stands one base away. The germline V gene (reference sequence) sets CDR1 to DFQATT and CDR2 to SNEGSKA. Including the terminal cysteine and phenylalanine, the CDR3 comprises 13 residues. CDR3 DNA is the only sequence kept; it has 39 bases, read in frame from the first base. Trimmed from V: 3 bases; trimmed from J: 6 bases; junction bases lacking a gene match: 5. For the unsorted PBMC libraries, 2 million PBMCs were stored in RNAlater at -80 degrees C until RNA extraction and were used to generate the libraries. The multiple sclerosis patients were enrolled in a US clinical protocol that evaluated disease progression with magnetic resonance imaging. PBMCs were separated from peripheral blood using Ficoll-Hypaque density gradient centrifugation and then cryopreserved in liquid nitrogen.

The sequence was collected from a human donor with multiple sclerosis. The donor label of this sample is uncertain. The chain employs TRBV20-1 and TRBJ1-1; 9 bases in between match TRBD1. The sequenced material came from PBMCs. For the CDR3, the sequence is CSASRGTGSEAFF. The nucleotide sequence is given as TGCAGTGCTAGTCGGGGGACAGGGTCTGAAGCTTTCTTT.